Presented here are 31 T cell receptor beta chains from one specimen sequenced in a study of blood T cell repertoires in COVID-19. Generated by immunoSEQ multiplex PCR, the TCRdb table keeps only in-frame clones and is missing some. Of roughly 140,000 clones listed, approximately 80% are singletons. The sample was PBMCs or T cells enriched from blood (not recorded which). The receptor set was obtained from a man between 50 and 59 years old in a cohort exposed to, infected with or recovered from COVID-19 (not recorded which).

J is TRBJ2-2 and V is TRBV4-3; D may be TRBD1 (6 bases). Looked up from germline, CDR1 is LGHNA and CDR2 is YSLEER. The CDR3 totals 14 residues. Trimming cost V 5 bases and J 1 base, with 8 bases left between them. In DNA, the CDR3 is TGCGCCAGCAGCGGGGGACAGAACACCGGGGAGCTGTTTTTT. Its protein is CASSGGQNTGELFF.

The chain links TRBV6-5 to TRBJ2-1, with D perhaps matching TRBD1 (6 bases). V was cut by 4 bases and J by 3 bases, with 10 bases left in between. Germline values: CDR1 MNHEY, CDR2 SVGAGI. The CDR3 has 14 amino acids. CDR3 sequence (DNA): TGTGCCAGCAGTTTACAGGGCGACTACAATGAGCAGTTCTTC. It specifies CASSLQGDYNEQFF.

The rearrangement uses TRBV7-9 and TRBJ1-4; no reliable D call. Germline CDR1 and CDR2: SEHNR and FQNEAQ (reference sequence). V was clipped by 2 bases and J by 8 bases, with 12 bases between them. The CDR3 has 14 amino acids. The CDR3 reads CASSLRGASEKLFF. Written as DNA, the CDR3 is TGTGCCAGCAGCTTAAGAGGTGCTAGCGAAAAACTGTTTTTT.

This sequence joins TRBV28 and TRBJ2-2, with 7 bases aligning to TRBD1. J was trimmed by 1 base and V by 3 bases; bases with no gene match: 2. This CDR3 is built from 15 residues. Looked up from germline, CDR1 is MDHEN and CDR2 is SYDVKM. The CDR3, as DNA: TGTGCCAGCAGTTTGGGGACAGAGAACACCGGGGAGCTGTTTTTT. Translation gives CASSLGTENTGELFF.

V is TRBV7-9 and J is TRBJ2-5, with 8 bases identical to TRBD2. V trimming: 5 bases; J trimming: 7 bases; junction bases outside the gene matches: 9. Germline V gives CDR1 SEHNR, CDR2 FQNEAQ (reference sequence). This CDR3 is 14 amino acids long. The CDR3 DNA reads as TGTGCCAGCAGCCCCGCCGGGGGGGGTGGGACCCAGTACTTC. It specifies CASSPAGGGGTQYF.

The gene calls are TRBV18 and TRBJ1-3; D gene ambiguous. CDR3 length equals 14 residues. Germline V gene sequence: CDR1 KGHSH, CDR2 LQKENI. Trimming removed 2 bases at V and 0 bases at J, with 5 bases between. CDR3 DNA: TGTGCCAGCTCACCAGGGCGCTCTGGAAACACCATATATTTT. It is translated as CASSPGRSGNTIYF.

The V gene is TRBV13, the J gene TRBJ2-5; 8 bases line up with TRBD1. The CDR3 runs to 14 residues. J gave up 5 bases and V 5 bases, and 7 bases lay outside the gene matches. Germline loops: CDR1 PRHDT, CDR2 FYEKMQ (reference sequence). For the CDR3, the DNA is TGTGCCAGCAGCCGACAGGGGTTCGCGGAGACCCAGTACTTC. As protein: CASSRQGFAETQYF.

V is TRBV4-3 and J is TRBJ1-6; maybe TRBD1 (6 bases). Germline CDR1 reads LGHNA; CDR2 reads YSLEER. V was cut by 0 bases and J by 14 bases, with 11 bases left in between. There are 13 residues in the CDR3. DNA of the CDR3: TGCGCCAGCAGCCAAGATGGGGGCAGGTCCCTCCACTTT. Residues: CASSQDGGRSLHF.

The V call is TRBV28, the J call TRBJ1-4; TRBD1 is a possible D gene (5 bases). V was pared by 4 bases and J by 9 bases, with 21 bases between. CDR3 length equals 16 residues. The germline CDR1 and CDR2 sequences are MDHEN and SYDVKM. The DNA for the CDR3 is TGTGCCAGCAGTTCCACGGGTAGGGGATGGCCTCAAAAACTGTTTTTT. Amino acids: CASSSTGRGWPQKLFF.

This rearrangement joins TRBV4-2 to TRBJ2-5, with D unclear. The CDR3 has 15 amino acids. Germline lookup yields CDR1 LGHNA and CDR2 YNFKEQ. V lost 0 bases to trimming and J lost 1 base, with 9 bases between them. CDR3 amino acids: CASSQDWALQETQYF. In nucleotides, the CDR3 is TGTGCCAGCAGCCAAGATTGGGCACTCCAAGAGACCCAGTACTTC.

The rearrangement joins TRBV6-5 to TRBJ2-2; D is perhaps TRBD1 (6 bases). V gave up 6 bases and J gave up 0 bases, with 11 bases separating them. Germline values: CDR1 MNHEY, CDR2 SVGAGI. CDR3 length: 15 residues. The CDR3 protein is CASRQGTANTGELFF. The CDR3 DNA sequence: TGTGCCAGCAGACAGGGAACTGCGAACACCGGGGAGCTGTTTTTT.

This chain joins TRBV7-2 and TRBJ2-1; the D gene is possibly TRBD2 (7 bases). Trimming took 1 base from V and 6 from J, leaving 13 bases between them. This CDR3 contains 15 residues. Germline V CDR1 and CDR2: SGHTA, FQGNSA. CDR3 region: CASSLEGGVPNEQFF. The CDR3 nucleotides read TGTGCCAGCAGCTTAGAAGGGGGGGTTCCCAATGAGCAGTTCTTC.

This clone was picked up a small number of times. The chain has TRBV19 and TRBJ1-1; TRBD1 might be the D (6 bases). Germline CDR1 and CDR2: LNHDA and SQIVND (reference sequence). The CDR3 sequence is 12 residues long. Trimming took off 6 bases at V and 1 base at J, with 6 bases between the two ends. CDR3 region: CASRDRNTEAFF. The CDR3 nucleotides are TGTGCCAGTAGGGACAGGAACACTGAAGCTTTCTTT.

The rearrangement joins TRBV29-1 to TRBJ2-5; TRBD1 is a possible D gene (6 bases). V lost 7 bases, J lost 7 bases, and 16 bases lay in between. CDR1 and CDR2 (germline): SQVTM, ANQGSEA. The CDR3 loop spans 12 amino acids. DNA for the CDR3: TGCAGCGGGGACGACATGGGGGCGACCCAGTACTTC. Its translation is CSGDDMGATQYF.

The CDR3 DNA sequence: TGTGCCAGCAGCCGTACACCCGCAACTAATGAAAAACTGTTTTTT. It translates to CASSRTPATNEKLFF. This sequence joins TRBV7-9 and TRBJ1-4; D not resolved. Trimming removed 5 bases from V and 0 bases from J, with 10 bases in between. This CDR3 spans 15 amino acids. Germline V CDR1 and CDR2: SEHNR, FQNEAQ (reference sequence).

This chain links TRBV5-6 with TRBJ2-5; a weak D match, TRBD1 (5 bases). V lost 4 bases and J 1 base, leaving 14 bases between the germline ends. This CDR3 has 15 amino acids. Looked up from germline, CDR1 is SGHDT and CDR2 is YYEEEE. This CDR3 reads CASSTLQGGQETQYF. For the CDR3, the DNA is TGTGCCAGCAGCACCCTTCAGGGTGGCCAAGAGACCCAGTACTTC. The full variable domain, its missing parts supplied by reference TRBV5-6 and TRBJ2-5, is DAGVTQSPTHLIKTRGQQVTLRCSPKSGHDTVSWYQQALGQGPQFIFQYYEEEERQRGNFPDRFSGHQFPNYSSELNVNALLLGDSALYLCASSTLQGGQETQYFGPGTRLLVL.

V is TRBV2 and J is TRBJ2-5; a weak D match, TRBD1 (6 bases). CDR3 length equals 13 residues. The germline V gene has CDR1 SNHLY and CDR2 FYNNEI. Trimming removed 7 bases from V and 6 bases from J, with 15 bases in between. This CDR3 is CASTSGTTKTQYF. CDR3 nucleotides: TGTGCCAGCACCTCCGGGACAACGAAGACCCAGTACTTC. The full variable domain, its missing parts supplied by reference TRBV2 and TRBJ2-5, is EPEVTQTPSHQVTQMGQEVILRCVPISNHLYFYWYRQILGQKVEFLVSFYNNEISEKSEIFDDQFSVERPDGSNFTLKIRSTKLEDSAMYFCASTSGTTKTQYFGPGTRLLVL.

J is TRBJ1-2 and V is TRBV5-6; D is perhaps TRBD1 (5 bases). CDR3 length equals 13 residues. V was trimmed by 0 bases and J by 5 bases, leaving 8 bases between them. Germline lookup yields CDR1 SGHDT and CDR2 YYEEEE. CDR3: CASSLAAGYGYTF. The CDR3 nucleotides read TGTGCCAGCAGCTTGGCGGCAGGGTATGGCTACACCTTC.

This chain joins TRBV6-5 and TRBJ2-6, with D possibly being TRBD1 (6 bases). Germline lookup yields CDR1 MNHEY and CDR2 SVGAGI. V shed 7 bases and J shed 4 bases, with 11 bases lying between them. The CDR3 runs to 14 residues. DNA of the CDR3: TGTGCCAGCACCGGACAGTGGGGGGCCAACGTCCTGACTTTC. This codes for CASTGQWGANVLTF.

The V call is TRBV5-1, the J call TRBJ1-3; D call uncertain. Trimming shortened V by 0 bases and J by 2 bases, and 3 bases separated the two germline ends. The CDR3 is 13 amino acids. The germline gives CDR1 SGHRS, CDR2 YFSETQ. CDR3 DNA sequence: TGCGCCAGCAGCTTGGGTACTGGAAACACCATATATTTT. It specifies CASSLGTGNTIYF.

The chain uses TRBV5-1 and TRBJ2-7; TRBD1 matches 8 bases. Germline values: CDR1 SGHRS, CDR2 YFSETQ. The CDR3 has 14 amino acids. Germline trimming cut 7 bases from V and 2 bases from J; bases unmatched to any gene: 8. The CDR3 sequence: CASWTGTGAYEQYF. The CDR3 coding sequence is TGCGCCAGCTGGACCGGGACAGGAGCCTACGAGCAGTACTTC.

This rearrangement joins TRBV7-6 to TRBJ2-1; TRBD2 aligns across 12 bases. Germline CDR1 reads SGHVS; CDR2 reads FNYEAQ. There are 17 residues in the CDR3. V was clipped by 1 base and J by 9 bases; unmatched bases: 10. The CDR3 loop reads CASSLDSLAGGSSEQFF. CDR3 coding DNA: TGTGCCAGCAGCTTAGACTCACTAGCGGGGGGCAGCAGTGAGCAGTTCTTC.

The gene calls are TRBV12-5 and TRBJ1-5; D gene unclear. CDR3 length: 15 residues. CDR1 is LGHNT, CDR2 FRNRAP, per germline. Trimming cost V 7 bases and J 0 bases, with 13 bases left between them. The DNA of the CDR3 is TGTGCTAGTGCCTCCGAGGGATATAGCAATCAGCCCCAGCATTTT. It specifies CASASEGYSNQPQHF.

The chain links TRBV15 to TRBJ1-1; D not certain. This CDR3 is 13 amino acids long. The V and J ends lost 5 bases and 7 bases respectively, with 14 bases between them. Germline V gives CDR1 LNHNV, CDR2 YYDKDF (reference sequence). Here the CDR3 reads CATSPQYINEAFF. The CDR3, as DNA: TGTGCCACCAGCCCTCAGTACATAAATGAAGCTTTCTTT.

This clone came up a few times. The chain carries TRBV28 and TRBJ2-7; unclear D gene. V was cut by 6 bases and J by 10 bases, with 19 bases left in between. This CDR3 comprises 13 residues. The germline V gene encodes CDR1 MDHEN and CDR2 SYDVKM. CDR3 coding DNA: TGTGCCAGCAGCCACCCCAATGAGGTCTACCAGTACTTC. As protein: CASSHPNEVYQYF.

This chain connects TRBV7-9 to TRBJ1-2; tentatively, D is TRBD1 (6 bases). The germline CDR1 and CDR2 sequences are SEHNR and FQNEAQ (reference sequence). The V and J ends lost 0 bases and 2 bases respectively, with 10 bases between them. The CDR3 length is 15 residues. CDR3 sequence (DNA): TGTGCCAGCAGCTTAGCGCAGGGGCCAAACTATGGCTACACCTTC. This sequence encodes CASSLAQGPNYGYTF.

The CDR3 DNA reads TGTGCCACCAGCACACCGGACAGGGTGGCTAATGAAAAACTGTTTTTT. Encoded protein: CATSTPDRVANEKLFF. This chain links TRBV15 with TRBJ1-4, with 8 bases matching TRBD1. The J segment lost 3 bases and the V segment lost 4 bases, leaving 7 bases of the junction unmatched. Germline V gene lookup returns CDR1 LNHNV and CDR2 YYDKDF (reference sequence). The CDR3 consists of 16 residues.

This rearrangement joins TRBV6-6 to TRBJ2-7, with 9 bases identical to TRBD1. The CDR3 covers 14 residues. Per germline, CDR1 MNHNY and CDR2 SVGAGI (reference sequence). Trimming at V came to 2 bases and at J to 4 bases, leaving 3 bases not matched to a gene. The CDR3 loop is CASSYRDRVYEQYF. CDR3 coding DNA: TGTGCCAGCAGTTACCGGGACAGGGTATACGAGCAGTACTTC.

The CDR3 loop is CASGLRGGSEEKLFF. CDR3 sequence (DNA): TGCGCCAGCGGCCTTAGAGGTGGGTCGGAAGAAAAACTGTTTTTT. V is TRBV5-1 and J is TRBJ1-4; D remains ambiguous. Germline V CDR1 and CDR2: SGHRS, YFSETQ. This CDR3 spans 15 amino acids. Trimming stripped 7 bases from V and 8 bases from J, with 21 bases between.

This clone was detected once. This chain connects TRBV21-1 to TRBJ2-7; whether TRBD2, the table's D call, matches the DNA was not checked. TRBV21-1 is listed as a pseudogene. The CDR3 loop spans 17 amino acids. In DNA form, the CDR3 reads TGTGCCAGCAGCATTTCGGGGACTAGCGGGGAACTTTACGAGCAGTACTTC. The encoded protein is CASSISGTSGELYEQYF.

The chain combines TRBV7-6 with TRBJ2-1; a possible D gene is TRBD2 (6 bases). Trimming cost V 5 bases and J 0 bases, with 8 bases left between them. Germline CDR1 and CDR2: SGHVS and FNYEAQ. This CDR3 comprises 14 residues. CDR3 sequence: CASSLRGSYNEQFF. The CDR3 DNA reads as TGTGCCAGCAGCCTGCGGGGCTCCTACAATGAGCAGTTCTTC.